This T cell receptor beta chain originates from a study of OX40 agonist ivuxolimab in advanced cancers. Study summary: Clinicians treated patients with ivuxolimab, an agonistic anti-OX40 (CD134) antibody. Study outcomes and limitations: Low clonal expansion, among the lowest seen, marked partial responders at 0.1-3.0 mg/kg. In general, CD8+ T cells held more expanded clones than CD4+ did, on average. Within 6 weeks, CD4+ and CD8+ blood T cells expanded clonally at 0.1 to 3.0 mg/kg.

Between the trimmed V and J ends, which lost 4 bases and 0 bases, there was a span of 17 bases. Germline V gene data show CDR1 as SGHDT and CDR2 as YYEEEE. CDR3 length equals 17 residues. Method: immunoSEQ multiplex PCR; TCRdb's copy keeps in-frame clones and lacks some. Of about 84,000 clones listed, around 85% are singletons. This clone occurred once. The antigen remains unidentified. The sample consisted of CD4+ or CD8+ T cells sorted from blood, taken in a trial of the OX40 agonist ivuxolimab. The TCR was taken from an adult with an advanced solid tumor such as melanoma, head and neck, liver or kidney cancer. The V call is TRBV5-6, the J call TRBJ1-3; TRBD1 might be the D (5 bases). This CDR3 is CASSPRGGTDSGNTIYF. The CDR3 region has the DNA TGTGCCAGCAGCCCGAGAGGAGGGACCGACTCTGGAAACACCATATATTTT.